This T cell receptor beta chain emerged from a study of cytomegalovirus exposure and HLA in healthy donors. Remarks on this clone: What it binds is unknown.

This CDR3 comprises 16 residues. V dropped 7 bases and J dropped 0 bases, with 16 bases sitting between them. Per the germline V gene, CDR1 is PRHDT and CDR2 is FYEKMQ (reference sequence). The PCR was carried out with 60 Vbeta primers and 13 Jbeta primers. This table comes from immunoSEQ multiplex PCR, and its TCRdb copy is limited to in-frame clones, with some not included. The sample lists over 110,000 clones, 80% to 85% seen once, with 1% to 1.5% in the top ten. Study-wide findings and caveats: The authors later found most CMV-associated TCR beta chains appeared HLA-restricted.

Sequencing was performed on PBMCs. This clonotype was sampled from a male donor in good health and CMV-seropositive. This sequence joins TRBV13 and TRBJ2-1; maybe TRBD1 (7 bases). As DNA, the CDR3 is TGTGCCAGCACCGAAAACAGGGGACTCTCCTACAATGAGCAGTTCTTC. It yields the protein CASTENRGLSYNEQFF.